The present T cell receptor beta chain was sequenced within a study of CD8 T cell repertoires and HIV-1 epitope variants. Study summary: Autologous T cell-negative cells served as antigen-presenting cells in equal numbers.

As concerns this clone: Its antigen is unidentified.

Germline-derived CDR1 and CDR2 are GTSNPN and SVGIG (reference sequence). Between the trimmed V and J ends, which lost 5 bases and 5 bases, there was a span of 12 bases. The CDR3 extends over 13 amino acids. On the immunoSEQ platform, TCR beta CDR3s were sequenced at survey depth. Sequencing used immunoSEQ multiplex PCR; TCRdb keeps in-frame clones, though not all of them. The repertoire has thousands of clones, 55% to 75% of them found once; the top ten carry under 55%. The material sequenced was cultured CD8+ T cells derived from PBMCs. The V and J genes are TRBV30 and TRBJ2-2; perhaps TRBD2 as D (5 bases). The origin of this receptor is a male donor with HIV. The CDR3 DNA is TGTGCCTGGGGGGAGTCTTGGACCGGGGAGCTGTTTTTT. Amino acid sequence: CAWGESWTGELFF.